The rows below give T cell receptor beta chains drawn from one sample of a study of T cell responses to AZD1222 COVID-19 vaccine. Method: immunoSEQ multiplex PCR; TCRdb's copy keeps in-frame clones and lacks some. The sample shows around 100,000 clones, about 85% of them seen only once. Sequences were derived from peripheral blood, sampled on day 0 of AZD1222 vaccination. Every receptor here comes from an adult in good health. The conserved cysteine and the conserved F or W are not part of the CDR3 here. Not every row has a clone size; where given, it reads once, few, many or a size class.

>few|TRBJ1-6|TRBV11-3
ASSLWGVANSPLH
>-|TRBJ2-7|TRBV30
AWSPTATSGPYEQY
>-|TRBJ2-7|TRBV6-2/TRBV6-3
ASSDGVEQY
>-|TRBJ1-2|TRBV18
ASSPYRDYGYT
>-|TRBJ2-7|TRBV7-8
ASSTRSGQAAYEQY
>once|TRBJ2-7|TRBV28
ASIDSHTSSYEQY
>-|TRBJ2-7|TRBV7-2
ASSLEARDEQY
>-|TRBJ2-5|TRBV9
ASSPRPGPEGETQY
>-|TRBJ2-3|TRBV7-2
ASSRRSGNFGGDTQY
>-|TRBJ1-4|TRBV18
ASSPLRDPNEKLF
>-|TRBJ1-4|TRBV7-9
ASGQGTNEKLF
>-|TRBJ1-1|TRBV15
ATSRGPSEGVGTEAF
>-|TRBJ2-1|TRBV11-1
ASSLSRPNEQF
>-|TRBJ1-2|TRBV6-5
ASSYSASYGYT
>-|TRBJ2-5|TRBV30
AWREGWGAQY
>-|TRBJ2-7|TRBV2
ASSDPPLREQY
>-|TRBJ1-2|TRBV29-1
SARVVDYGYT
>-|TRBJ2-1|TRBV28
ASSLPGGASGTNEQF
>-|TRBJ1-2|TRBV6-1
ASSETRSDGYT
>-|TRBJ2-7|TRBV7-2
ASSLAEGGYEQY
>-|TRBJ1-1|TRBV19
ASSIGGFMNTEAF
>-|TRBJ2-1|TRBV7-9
ASSLVGREGQF
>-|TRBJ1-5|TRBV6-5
ASSPTRNNQPQH
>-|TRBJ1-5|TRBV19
ASKPGQGAGWNQPQH
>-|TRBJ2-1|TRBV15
ATSRVLGNEQF
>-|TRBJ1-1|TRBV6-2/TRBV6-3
ASSYYGETEAF
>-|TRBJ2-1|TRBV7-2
ASSLDTRQF
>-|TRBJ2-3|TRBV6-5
ASSSSGTSTDTQY
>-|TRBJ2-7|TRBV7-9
ASSLSGIVSYEQY
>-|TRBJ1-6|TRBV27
ASSLSLSSYNSPLH
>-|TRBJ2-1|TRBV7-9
ASSLGSYNEQF
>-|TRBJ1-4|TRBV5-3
ARSPFYNTNEKLF
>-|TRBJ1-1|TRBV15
ATSRGTGGATEAF
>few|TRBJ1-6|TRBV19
ASTMGSSGHSPLH
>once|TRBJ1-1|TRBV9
ASSVGVTGSTEAF
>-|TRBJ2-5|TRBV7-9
ASSLRQGVQETQY
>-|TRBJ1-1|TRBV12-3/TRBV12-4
ATHGDYTEAF
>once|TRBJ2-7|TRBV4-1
ASSPESGSYEQY
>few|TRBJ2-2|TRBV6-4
ASSDSTSGRPGELF
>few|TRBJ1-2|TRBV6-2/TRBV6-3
ASSYMNYGYT
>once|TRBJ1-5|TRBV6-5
ASHTGGTQPQH
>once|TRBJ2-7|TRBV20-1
SASPGGSSYEQY
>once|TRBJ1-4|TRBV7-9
ASSLVDRGATNEKLF